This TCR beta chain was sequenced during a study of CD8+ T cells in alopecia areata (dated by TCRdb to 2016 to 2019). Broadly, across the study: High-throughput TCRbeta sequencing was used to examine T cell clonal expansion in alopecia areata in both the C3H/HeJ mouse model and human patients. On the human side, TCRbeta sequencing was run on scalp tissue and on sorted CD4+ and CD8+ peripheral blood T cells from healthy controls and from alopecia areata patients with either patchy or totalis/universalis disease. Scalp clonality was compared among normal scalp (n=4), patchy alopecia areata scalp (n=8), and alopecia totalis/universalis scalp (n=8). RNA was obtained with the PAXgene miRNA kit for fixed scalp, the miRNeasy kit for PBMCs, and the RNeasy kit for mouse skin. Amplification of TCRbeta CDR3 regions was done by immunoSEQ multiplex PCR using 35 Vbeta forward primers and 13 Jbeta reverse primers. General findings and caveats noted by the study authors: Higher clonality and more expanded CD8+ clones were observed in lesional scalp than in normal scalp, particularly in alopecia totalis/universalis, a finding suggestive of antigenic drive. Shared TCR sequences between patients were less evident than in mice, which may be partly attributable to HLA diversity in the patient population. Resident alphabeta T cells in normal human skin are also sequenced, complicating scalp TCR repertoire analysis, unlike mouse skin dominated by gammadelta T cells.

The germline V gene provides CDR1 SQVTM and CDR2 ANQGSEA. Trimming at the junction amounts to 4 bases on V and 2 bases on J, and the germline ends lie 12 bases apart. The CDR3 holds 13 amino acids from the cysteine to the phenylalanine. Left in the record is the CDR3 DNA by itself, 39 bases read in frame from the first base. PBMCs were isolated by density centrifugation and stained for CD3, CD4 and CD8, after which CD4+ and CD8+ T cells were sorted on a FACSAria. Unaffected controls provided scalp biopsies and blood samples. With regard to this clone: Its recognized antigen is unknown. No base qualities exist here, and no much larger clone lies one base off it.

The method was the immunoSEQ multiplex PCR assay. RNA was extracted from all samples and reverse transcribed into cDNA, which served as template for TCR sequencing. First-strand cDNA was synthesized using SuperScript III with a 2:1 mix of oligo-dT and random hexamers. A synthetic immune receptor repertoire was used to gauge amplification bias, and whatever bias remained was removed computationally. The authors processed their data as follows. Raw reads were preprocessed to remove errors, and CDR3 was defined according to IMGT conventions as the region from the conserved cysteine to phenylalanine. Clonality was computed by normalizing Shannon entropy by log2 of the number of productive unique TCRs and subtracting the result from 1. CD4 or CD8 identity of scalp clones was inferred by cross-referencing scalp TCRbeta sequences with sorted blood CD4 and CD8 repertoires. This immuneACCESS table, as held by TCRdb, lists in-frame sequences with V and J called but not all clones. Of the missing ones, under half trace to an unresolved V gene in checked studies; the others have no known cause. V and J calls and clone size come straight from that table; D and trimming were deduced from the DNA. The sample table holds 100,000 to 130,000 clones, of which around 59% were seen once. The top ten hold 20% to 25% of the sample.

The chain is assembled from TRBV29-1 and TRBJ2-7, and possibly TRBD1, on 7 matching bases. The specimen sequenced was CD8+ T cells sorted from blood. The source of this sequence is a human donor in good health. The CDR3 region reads CSVGQGGPYEQYF. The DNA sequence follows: TGCAGCGTTGGACAGGGAGGCCCCTACGAGCAGTACTTC.